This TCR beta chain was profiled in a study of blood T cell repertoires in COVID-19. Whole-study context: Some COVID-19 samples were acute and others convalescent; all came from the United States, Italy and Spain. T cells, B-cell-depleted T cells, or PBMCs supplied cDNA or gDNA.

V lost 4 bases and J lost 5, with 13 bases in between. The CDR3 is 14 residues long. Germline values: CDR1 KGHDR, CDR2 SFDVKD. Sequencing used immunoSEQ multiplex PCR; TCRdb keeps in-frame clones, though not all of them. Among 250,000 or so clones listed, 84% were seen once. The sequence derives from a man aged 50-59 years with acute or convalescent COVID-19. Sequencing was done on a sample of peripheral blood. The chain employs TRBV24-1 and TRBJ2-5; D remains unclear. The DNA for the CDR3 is TGTGCCACCAGTGACAGACCCCCAGCGGAGACCCAGTACTTC. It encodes CATSDRPPAETQYF.